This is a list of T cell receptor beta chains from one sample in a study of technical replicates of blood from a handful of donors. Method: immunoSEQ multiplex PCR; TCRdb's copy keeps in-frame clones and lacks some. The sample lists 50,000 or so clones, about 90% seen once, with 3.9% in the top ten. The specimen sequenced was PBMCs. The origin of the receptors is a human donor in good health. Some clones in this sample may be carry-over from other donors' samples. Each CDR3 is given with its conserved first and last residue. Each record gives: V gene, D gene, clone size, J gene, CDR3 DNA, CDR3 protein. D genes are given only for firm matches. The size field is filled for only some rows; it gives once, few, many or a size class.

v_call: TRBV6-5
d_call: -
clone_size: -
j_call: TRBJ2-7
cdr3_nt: TGTGCCAGCAAGTCTTCCGGTTACGAGCAGTACTTC
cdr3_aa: CASKSSGYEQYF

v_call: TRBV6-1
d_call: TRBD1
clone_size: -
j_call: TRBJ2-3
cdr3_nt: TGTGCCAGCAGTAACCGACAGGGGGAAGATACGCAGTATTTT
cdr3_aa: CASSNRQGEDTQYF

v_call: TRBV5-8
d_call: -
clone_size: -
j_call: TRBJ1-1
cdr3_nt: TGTGCCAGCAGCTTGCGGGGGGCGAGTGCTTTCTTT
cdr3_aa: CASSLRGASAFF

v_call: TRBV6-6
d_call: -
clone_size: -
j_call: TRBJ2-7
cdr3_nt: TGTGCCAGCAGTTACTCTGCAGGATCCTACGAGCAGTACTTC
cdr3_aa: CASSYSAGSYEQYF

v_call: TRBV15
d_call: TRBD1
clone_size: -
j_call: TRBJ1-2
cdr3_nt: TGTGCCACCAGCAGAGGTGACAGGGCATATGGCTACACCTTC
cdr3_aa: CATSRGDRAYGYTF

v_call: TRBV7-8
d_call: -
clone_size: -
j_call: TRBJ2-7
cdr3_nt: TGTGCCAGCAGCTTACGGCGGGACCGCTCCTACGAGCAGTACTTC
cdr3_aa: CASSLRRDRSYEQYF

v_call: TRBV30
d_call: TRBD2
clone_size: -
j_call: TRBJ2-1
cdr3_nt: TGTGCCTGGACCCCTCCCGGGACTAGCGGGAGGGCCTACAATGAGCAGTTCTTC
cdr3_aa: CAWTPPGTSGRAYNEQFF

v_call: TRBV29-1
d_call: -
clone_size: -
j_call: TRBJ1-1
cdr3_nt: TGCAGCGCCACGTCAGGGTACACTGAAGCTTTCTTT
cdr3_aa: CSATSGYTEAFF

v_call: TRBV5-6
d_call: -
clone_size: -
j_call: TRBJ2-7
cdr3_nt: TGTGCCAGCAGCTTGAACTCCGAGCAGTACTTC
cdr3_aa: CASSLNSEQYF

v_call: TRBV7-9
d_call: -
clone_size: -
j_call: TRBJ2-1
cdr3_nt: TGTGCCAGCAGGACTTCGAGCTCCTACAATGAGCAGTTCTTC
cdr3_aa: CASRTSSSYNEQFF

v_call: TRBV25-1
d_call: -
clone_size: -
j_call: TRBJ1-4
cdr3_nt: TGTGCCAGCAGTGAATTTTTAGGGTCCGAGGGCGAAAAACTGTTTTTT
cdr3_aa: CASSEFLGSEGEKLFF

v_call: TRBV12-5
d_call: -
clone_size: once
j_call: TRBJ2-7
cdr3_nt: TGTGCTAGTGGTCTAACAGGGAAATACGAGCAGTACTTC
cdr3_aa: CASGLTGKYEQYF

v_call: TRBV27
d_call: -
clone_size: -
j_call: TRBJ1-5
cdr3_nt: TGTGCCAGCAGTTTGGGGTGGGGGGTCAATCAGCCCCAGCATTTT
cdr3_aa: CASSLGWGVNQPQHF